The clone carrying this T cell receptor (beta chain) was counted once. Antigen specificity is unknown. This record comes from a study of T cell responses to AZD1222 COVID-19 vaccine. Whole-study results and caveats: Clonal diversity was possibly underestimated, and the donors were mostly white British, with more females. Regions 160-218 and 743-854 dominated among vaccine-associated CD4 TCRs spanning spike. Spike-specific TCR depth and breadth grew after two AZD1222 doses. Without day 14 samples, only post-peak T cell repertoires were studied.

The CDR3 contains 17 residues. V trimming: 3 bases; J trimming: 4 bases; junction bases outside the gene matches: 12. Germline lookup yields CDR1 PRHDT and CDR2 FYEKMQ (reference sequence). Method: immunoSEQ multiplex PCR; TCRdb's copy keeps in-frame clones and lacks some. The table has 100,000 or so clones, roughly 88% seen once. The sample consisted of peripheral blood, taken on day 0 of AZD1222 vaccination. This TCR derives from an adult in good health. The rearrangement uses TRBV13 and TRBJ2-3; 8 bases line up with TRBD2. CDR3 sequence reads: CASSFEIDGRGADTQYF. CDR3 DNA sequence: TGTGCCAGCAGCTTTGAGATCGACGGGAGGGGGGCAGATACGCAGTATTTT.